Shown below are 26 T cell receptor beta chains from a single sample sequenced in a study of T cells in tuberculosis. Clones were sequenced by immunoSEQ multiplex PCR, and TCRdb holds only the in-frame ones, with some missing. The sample has tens of thousands of clones; 75% to 95% are singletons. The time point denotes: new active TB diagnosis, blood taken before or within 7 days of starting treatment. Sequencing was performed on PBMCs, taken at tuberculosis diagnosis. The receptors originated from an adult with tuberculosis.

This chain links TRBV15 with TRBJ2-7, with D possibly being TRBD2 (5 bases). V lost 6 bases and J lost 0, with 18 bases in between. Germline V gives CDR1 LNHNV, CDR2 YYDKDF (reference sequence). The length of the CDR3 is 16 residues. CDR3 DNA sequence: TGTGCCACCAGTCTTTCCGCGGGCCTAGTCTCCTACGAGCAGTACTTC. This codes for CATSLSAGLVSYEQYF.

This chain connects TRBV28 to TRBJ2-7; 8 bases are shared with TRBD2. Trimming at V came to 8 bases and at J to 1 base, leaving 7 bases not matched to a gene. Per the germline V gene, CDR1 is MDHEN and CDR2 is SYDVKM. This CDR3 contains 14 residues. CDR3 sequence reads: CASVSGGTSYEQYV. The CDR3 bases are TGTGCCAGCGTAAGCGGGGGAACTTCCTACGAGCAGTACGTC.

CDR3 region: CASSFRGSNEKLFF. DNA of the CDR3: TGTGCCAGCAGTTTCAGGGGTTCTAATGAAAAACTGTTTTTT. The rearrangement uses TRBV27 and TRBJ1-4; D perhaps matches TRBD1 (6 bases). The germline V gene has CDR1 MNHEY and CDR2 SMNVEV (reference sequence). This CDR3 comprises 14 residues. Trimming shortened V by 3 bases and J by 3 bases, and 8 bases separated the two germline ends.

The chain carries TRBV11-3 and TRBJ2-3; 8 nucleotides align to TRBD2. V dropped 6 bases and J dropped 4; count of bases not matched to a gene: 6. Germline V lookup: CDR1 SGHNT, CDR2 YENEEA. The CDR3 length is 14 residues. This chain's CDR3 is CASSFWRGADTQYF. CDR3 DNA: TGTGCCAGCAGTTTTTGGCGGGGGGCAGATACGCAGTATTTT.

The chain is built from TRBV4-3 and TRBJ1-1; a possible D gene is TRBD1 (6 bases). The CDR3 runs 17 residues. V lost 0 bases to trimming and J lost 11 bases, with 25 bases between them. Germline assignment: CDR1 LGHNA and CDR2 YSLEER. The CDR3 sequence is CASSQDPERQALSEAFF. DNA for the CDR3: TGCGCCAGCAGCCAAGATCCGGAAAGACAGGCCCTTTCGGAGGCTTTCTTT.

The chain joins TRBV18 to TRBJ2-2; possibly TRBD1 for D (6 bases). This CDR3 contains 14 residues. Trimming left V 5 bases short and J 5 bases short, with 12 bases between. Germline values: CDR1 KGHSH, CDR2 LQKENI. CDR3 DNA sequence: TGTGCCAGCTCATCATACGGACAGACCGGGGAGCTGTTTTTT. Amino acids: CASSSYGQTGELFF.

V gene TRBV4-2 combines with J gene TRBJ2-6, with a possible D match to TRBD1 (5 bases). Trimming cost V 0 bases and J 0 bases, with 6 bases left between them. CDR1 LGHNA and CDR2 YNFKEQ come from the germline V gene. The CDR3 totals 16 residues. The CDR3 DNA sequence: TGTGCCAGCAGCCAAGACGACAGCTCTGGGGCCAACGTCCTGACTTTC. It is translated as CASSQDDSSGANVLTF.

This clone turned up a few times. The chain uses TRBV30 and TRBJ1-3; unclear D gene. CDR1 is GTSNPN and CDR2 is SVGIG in the germline V gene (reference sequence). Trimming took off 2 bases at V and 4 bases at J, with 9 bases between the two ends. This CDR3 is built from 13 residues. The CDR3 reads CAWSQVYGNTIYF. CDR3 DNA sequence: TGTGCCTGGAGTCAGGTTTACGGAAACACCATATATTTT.

The chain joins TRBV6-1 to TRBJ1-2; 7 nucleotides match TRBD1. CDR1 and CDR2 from the germline V gene are MNHNS and SASEGT. V lost 6 bases, J lost 5 bases, and 9 bases stayed unmatched. This CDR3 is 14 amino acids long. The chain's CDR3 is CASSVDRERYGYTF. The CDR3 nucleotides are TGTGCCAGCAGCGTTGACAGGGAGAGGTATGGCTACACCTTC.

This clone was detected once. The J gene is TRBJ1-3, the V gene TRBV5-1; maybe TRBD1 (6 bases). The CDR3 loop spans 18 amino acids. Between the trimmed V and J ends, which lost 7 bases and 0 bases, there was a span of 23 bases. Looked up from germline, CDR1 is SGHRS and CDR2 is YFSETQ. The DNA for the CDR3 is TGCGCCAGCCCAAGGCATCAAAGACAGGTTACCTCTGGAAACACCATATATTTT. Its protein product is CASPRHQRQVTSGNTIYF.

The chain has TRBV2 and TRBJ2-3; D not certain. V was cut by 3 bases and J by 1 base, with 8 bases left in between. CDR3 length: 14 amino acids. CDR1 and CDR2 (germline): SNHLY, FYNNEI. CDR3 DNA sequence: TGTGCCAGCAGTGAGGTCACAGGCACAGATACGCAGTATTTT. It is translated as CASSEVTGTDTQYF.

The chain has TRBV7-2 and TRBJ2-3; 13 nucleotides match TRBD2. The length of the CDR3 is 17 residues. Germline lookup yields CDR1 SGHTA and CDR2 FQGNSA. V lost 4 bases, J lost 1 base, and 5 bases stayed unmatched. The CDR3 spells CASSSAGTSGGTDTQYF. In nucleotides, the CDR3 is TGTGCCAGCAGCTCCGCGGGGACTAGCGGGGGCACAGATACGCAGTATTTT.

The gene calls are TRBV4-1 and TRBJ2-3, with TRBD2 matching over 10 bases. This CDR3 is built from 13 residues. Germline V gene data show CDR1 as MGHRA and CDR2 as YSYEKL. Trimming removed 11 bases from V and 2 bases from J; junction bases left unmatched: 4. The CDR3 region is CAGSGGSTDTQYF. The CDR3 DNA sequence: TGCGCCGGTAGCGGGGGGTCCACAGATACGCAGTATTTT.

The rearrangement links TRBV30 to TRBJ2-3; possible D gene TRBD1, 5 bases. Germline V lookup: CDR1 GTSNPN, CDR2 SVGIG (reference sequence). This CDR3 spans 15 amino acids. V lost 2 bases to trimming and J lost 5 bases, with 17 bases between them. CDR3 amino acids: CAWSSGPREGDTQYF. Here the CDR3 DNA reads TGTGCCTGGAGTTCAGGCCCCAGGGAAGGAGATACGCAGTATTTT.

V gene TRBV11-1 combines with J gene TRBJ2-1; TRBD2 might be the D (5 bases). Trimming cost V 6 bases and J 0 bases, with 15 bases left between them. This CDR3 region has 16 residues. CDR1 is SGHAT, CDR2 FQDESV, per germline (reference sequence). The CDR3 protein is CASRPDYGVSYNEQFF. Written as DNA, the CDR3 is TGTGCCAGCAGGCCCGACTACGGGGTCTCCTACAATGAGCAGTTCTTC.

The chain combines TRBV10-2 with TRBJ2-7; tentatively, D is TRBD2 (6 bases). The CDR3 is 13 residues long. The V end was cut by 5 bases, the J end by 1 base, with 9 bases between. CDR1 WSHSY and CDR2 SAAADI come from the germline V gene. The CDR3 protein is CASSSGGSYEQYF. The CDR3, as DNA: TGCGCCAGCAGTAGTGGGGGGTCCTACGAGCAGTACTTC.

This rearrangement joins TRBV7-2 to TRBJ1-5, with 10 nucleotides matching TRBD1. The CDR3 totals 17 residues. V gave up 3 bases and J gave up 2 bases; unmatched junction bases: 7. CDR1 and CDR2 from the germline V gene are SGHTA and FQGNSA. In nucleotides, the CDR3 is TGTGCCAGCAGCTTTAAGGGACAGGGGTTGGGCAATCAGCCCCAGCATTTT. Translation gives CASSFKGQGLGNQPQHF.

The gene calls are TRBV2 and TRBJ2-5; TRBD1 might be the D (6 bases). Germline V gene lookup returns CDR1 SNHLY and CDR2 FYNNEI. The CDR3 length is 15 residues. Trimming removed 5 bases from V and 0 bases from J, with 13 bases in between. The CDR3 nucleotides are TGTGCCAGCAGTATACAGGGACACTACCAAGAGACCCAGTACTTC. Translating it yields CASSIQGHYQETQYF.

For this clone: The sample carries other DNA sequences with the same CDR3. The CDR3, as DNA: TGTGCCAGCAGTGGACAGGGGAAAGAGACCCAGTACTTC. Translated: CASSGQGKETQYF. J is TRBJ2-5 and V is TRBV25-1; TRBD1 matches 8 bases. The CDR3 sequence is 13 residues long. Looked up from germline, CDR1 is MGHDK and CDR2 is SYGVNS. After removal of 4 bases from V and 3 bases from J, the junction contained 1 base not matched to a gene.

This clone appeared once. The chain employs TRBV4-1 and TRBJ1-3, with D possibly matching TRBD1 (5 bases). Germline V gene sequence: CDR1 MGHRA, CDR2 YSYEKL. The CDR3 is 16 amino acids. V lost 1 base and J 0 bases, leaving 10 bases between the germline ends. CDR3 DNA: TGCGCCAGCAGCCAAGTAACGACAGACTCTGGAAACACCATATATTTT. It encodes CASSQVTTDSGNTIYF.

A few counts support this clone. The rearrangement uses TRBV19 and TRBJ1-6; D is uncertain. Germline CDR1 is LNHDA and CDR2 is SQIVND (reference sequence). The CDR3 loop spans 13 amino acids. Trimming pared 5 bases from V and 4 bases from J, leaving 6 bases between. CDR3 loop: CASSPNYNSPLHF. The CDR3 DNA reads TGTGCCAGTAGTCCAAATTATAATTCACCCCTCCACTTT.

The chain links TRBV9 to TRBJ2-2, with TRBD2 identical over 7 bases. This CDR3 region has 16 residues. With 2 bases clipped from V and 1 base from J, the junction kept 5 bases outside the gene matches. Per germline, CDR1 SGDLS and CDR2 YYNGEE. The CDR3: CASSVGIAGNTGELFF. CDR3 bases: TGTGCCAGCAGCGTTGGAATAGCGGGGAACACCGGGGAGCTGTTTTTT.

The chain joins TRBV5-6 to TRBJ2-1, with a weak D call TRBD1 (5 bases). Per the germline V gene, CDR1 is SGHDT and CDR2 is YYEEEE. This CDR3 contains 15 residues. The V and J ends lost 7 bases and 0 bases respectively, with 14 bases between them. CDR3 in DNA: TGTGCCAGCGAGAAACAGGTTAGCTCCTACAATGAGCAGTTCTTC. Translation gives CASEKQVSSYNEQFF.

The rearrangement uses TRBV6-1 and TRBJ1-2; TRBD1 matches at 7 bases. The CDR3 runs 12 residues. V dropped 8 bases and J dropped 4; count of bases not matched to a gene: 4. Germline V gives CDR1 MNHNS, CDR2 SASEGT. The DNA for the CDR3 is TGTGCCAGCGCACAGGGGTCCTATGGCTACACCTTC. Translating it yields CASAQGSYGYTF.

This chain connects TRBV25-1 to TRBJ2-5, with TRBD1 identical over 7 bases. V lost 3 bases, J lost 2 bases, and 12 bases stayed unmatched. This CDR3 region has 17 residues. Per the germline V gene, CDR1 is MGHDK and CDR2 is SYGVNS. The CDR3 loop is CASSDRSGQAPQETQYF. The CDR3, as DNA: TGTGCCAGCAGTGACCGCTCCGGACAGGCCCCTCAAGAGACCCAGTACTTC.

The chain combines TRBV5-4 with TRBJ2-1, with 14 nucleotides matching TRBD2. Germline V gene data show CDR1 as SGHNT and CDR2 as YYREEE (reference sequence). The junction had 4 bases not matched to a gene; V was cut back by 4 bases and J by 7 bases. The CDR3 is made up of 15 amino acids. CDR3 DNA sequence: TGTGCCAGCAGCCCGACTAGCGGGGGGGAGAATGAGCAGTTCTTC. This sequence encodes CASSPTSGGENEQFF.